The rows below give T cell receptor beta chains drawn from one sample of a study of OX40 agonist ivuxolimab in advanced cancers. The data were produced by immunoSEQ multiplex PCR, yet TCRdb's version contains in-frame clones alone and is incomplete. The repertoire consists of 60,000 to 70,000 clones, with around 87% occurring once and the leading ten covering 3.5% to 5%. The sequences come from CD4+ or CD8+ T cells sorted from blood, collected in a trial of the OX40 agonist ivuxolimab. Receptor source: an adult with an advanced solid tumor such as melanoma, head and neck, liver or kidney cancer. The CDR3 runs from the conserved cysteine through the conserved F or W. A D gene is named only where the DNA matches it firmly. Only part of the rows carry a size: once, few, many, or a class if the clone is expanded.

V: TRBV7-6
J: TRBJ2-5
size: once
D: .
CDR3: CASSPSAAVPSETQYF
DNA: TGTGCCAGCAGCCCATCCGCGGCTGTCCCCAGCGAGACCCAGTACTTC

V: TRBV6-1
J: TRBJ1-4
size: .
D: .
CDR3: CASSEGDGPNEKLFF
DNA: TGTGCCAGCAGTGAAGGGGACGGACCTAATGAAAAACTGTTTTTT

V: TRBV6-1
J: TRBJ1-4
size: .
D: .
CDR3: CASRIGDTNEKLFF
DNA: TGTGCCAGCAGGATAGGGGATACTAATGAAAAACTGTTTTTT

V: TRBV4-1
J: TRBJ2-7
size: .
D: .
CDR3: CASSQVPSVYEQYF
DNA: TGCGCCAGCAGCCAAGTCCCTAGTGTATACGAGCAGTACTTC

V: TRBV7-2
J: TRBJ1-6
size: .
D: TRBD1
CDR3: CASRKQGAVSPLHF
DNA: TGTGCCAGCAGAAAACAGGGGGCCGTATCACCCCTCCACTTT

V: TRBV11-3
J: TRBJ1-3
size: .
D: .
CDR3: CASSLVSYGNTIYF
DNA: TGTGCCAGCAGCTTAGTTTCCTATGGAAACACCATATATTTT

V: TRBV9
J: TRBJ1-2
size: .
D: TRBD1
CDR3: CASSVETGKGYTF
DNA: TGTGCCAGCAGCGTAGAGACAGGGAAGGGCTACACCTTC

V: TRBV5-8
J: TRBJ2-1
size: .
D: TRBD2
CDR3: CASSLELMTGGSSYNEQFF
DNA: TGTGCCAGCAGCTTGGAGCTCATGACGGGAGGAAGCTCCTACAATGAGCAGTTCTTC

V: TRBV5-1
J: TRBJ1-1
size: .
D: .
CDR3: CASSLDPQGATEAFF
DNA: TGCGCCAGCAGCTTGGATCCGCAAGGGGCCACTGAAGCTTTCTTT

V: TRBV9
J: TRBJ1-2
size: few
D: .
CDR3: CASSVSGNYGYTF
DNA: TGTGCCAGCAGCGTATCGGGTAACTATGGCTACACCTTC

V: TRBV11-3
J: TRBJ2-3
size: .
D: TRBD2
CDR3: CASSFRSSGATDTQYF
DNA: TGTGCCAGCAGCTTTAGATCTAGCGGGGCCACAGATACGCAGTATTTT

V: TRBV6-5
J: TRBJ1-3
size: .
D: .
CDR3: CASTLQRGSGNTIYF
DNA: TGTGCCAGCACCCTACAGAGGGGATCTGGAAACACCATATATTTT

V: TRBV5-1
J: TRBJ2-7
size: .
D: .
CDR3: CASSPWLAVTYEQYF
DNA: TGCGCCAGCAGCCCTTGGCTAGCCGTTACCTACGAGCAGTACTTC

V: TRBV19
J: TRBJ2-1
size: .
D: TRBD2
CDR3: CASSIDLWTSGTNEQFF
DNA: TGTGCCAGTAGTATAGATCTGTGGACTAGCGGGACAAATGAGCAGTTCTTC

V: TRBV28
J: TRBJ2-7
size: .
D: .
CDR3: CASSLVPGTQYF
DNA: TGTGCCAGCAGTTTAGTTCCGGGCACGCAGTACTTC

V: TRBV6-1
J: TRBJ2-2
size: once
D: .
CDR3: CATETGELFF
DNA: TGTGCCACCGAAACCGGGGAGCTGTTTTTT